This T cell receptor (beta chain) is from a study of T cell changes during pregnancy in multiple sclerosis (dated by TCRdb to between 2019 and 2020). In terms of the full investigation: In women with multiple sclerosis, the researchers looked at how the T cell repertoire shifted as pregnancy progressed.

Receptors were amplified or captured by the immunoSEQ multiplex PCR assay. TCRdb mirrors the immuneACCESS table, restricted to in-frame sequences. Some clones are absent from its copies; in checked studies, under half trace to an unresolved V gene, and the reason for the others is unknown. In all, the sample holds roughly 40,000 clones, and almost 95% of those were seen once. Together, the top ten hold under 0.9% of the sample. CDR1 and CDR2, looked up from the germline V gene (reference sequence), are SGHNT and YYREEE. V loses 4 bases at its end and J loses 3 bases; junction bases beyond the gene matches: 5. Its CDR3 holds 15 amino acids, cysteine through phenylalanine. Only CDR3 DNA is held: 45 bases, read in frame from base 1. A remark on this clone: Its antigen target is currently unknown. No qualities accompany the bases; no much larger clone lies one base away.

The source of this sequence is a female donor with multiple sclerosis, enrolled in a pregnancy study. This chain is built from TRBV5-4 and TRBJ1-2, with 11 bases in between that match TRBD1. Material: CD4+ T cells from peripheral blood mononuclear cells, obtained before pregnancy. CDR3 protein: CASSQRDRGDYGYTF. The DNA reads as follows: TGTGCCAGCAGCCAACGGGACAGGGGGGACTATGGCTACACCTTC. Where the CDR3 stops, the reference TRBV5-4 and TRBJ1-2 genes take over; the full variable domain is ETGVTQSPTHLIKTRGQQVTLRCSSQSGHNTVSWYQQALGQGPQFIFQYYREEENGRGNFPPRFSGLQFPNYSSELNVNALELDDSALYLCASSQRDRGDYGYTFGSGTRLTVV.